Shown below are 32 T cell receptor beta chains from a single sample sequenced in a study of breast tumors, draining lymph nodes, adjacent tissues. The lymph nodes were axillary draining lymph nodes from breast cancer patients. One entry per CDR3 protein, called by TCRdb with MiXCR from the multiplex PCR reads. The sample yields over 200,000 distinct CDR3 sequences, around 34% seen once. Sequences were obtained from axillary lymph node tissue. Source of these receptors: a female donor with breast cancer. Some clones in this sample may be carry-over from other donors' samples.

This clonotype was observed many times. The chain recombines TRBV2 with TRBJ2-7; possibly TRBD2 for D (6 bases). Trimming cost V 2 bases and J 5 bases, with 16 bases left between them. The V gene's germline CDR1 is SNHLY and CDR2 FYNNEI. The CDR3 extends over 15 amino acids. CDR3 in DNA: TGTGCCAGCAGTGAACCCCGAAGTGGGGGGAACGAGCAGTACTTC. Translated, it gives CASSEPRSGGNEQYF.

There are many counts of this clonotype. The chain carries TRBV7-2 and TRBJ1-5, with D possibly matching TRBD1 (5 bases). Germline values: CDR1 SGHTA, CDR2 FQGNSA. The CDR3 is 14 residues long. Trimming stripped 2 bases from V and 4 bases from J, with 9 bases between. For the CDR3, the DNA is TGTGCCAGCAGCTTAAGGGGACCAAATCAGCCCCAGCATTTT. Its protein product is CASSLRGPNQPQHF.

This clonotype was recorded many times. The CDR3, as DNA: TGCAGTGCTAGTGCTCAGAGCTCTGGAAACACCATATATTTT. Protein sequence: CSASAQSSGNTIYF. The chain joins TRBV20-1 to TRBJ1-3, with no clear D. Trimming cost V 3 bases and J 0 bases, with 9 bases left between them. This CDR3 is built from 14 residues. Germline V gene lookup returns CDR1 DFQATT and CDR2 SNEGSKA (reference sequence).

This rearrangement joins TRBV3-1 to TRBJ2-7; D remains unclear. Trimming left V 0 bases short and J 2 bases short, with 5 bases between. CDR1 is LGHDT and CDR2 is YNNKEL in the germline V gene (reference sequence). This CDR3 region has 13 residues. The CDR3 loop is CASSQDFPYEQYF. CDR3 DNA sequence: TGTGCCAGCAGCCAAGATTTCCCCTACGAGCAGTACTTC.

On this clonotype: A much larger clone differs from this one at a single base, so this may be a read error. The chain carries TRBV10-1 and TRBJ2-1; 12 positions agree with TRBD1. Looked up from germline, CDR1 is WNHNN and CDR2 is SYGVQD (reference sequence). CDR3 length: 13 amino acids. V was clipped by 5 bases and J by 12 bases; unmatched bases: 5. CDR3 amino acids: CASSWDRGHGQFF. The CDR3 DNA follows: TGCGCCAGCAGTTGGGACAGGGGGCATGGGCAGTTCTTC.

The CDR3 bases are TGTGCCAGTAGTAAGAAGCTAAACACTGAAGCTTTCTTT. As protein: CASSKKLNTEAFF. The genes are TRBV19 and TRBJ1-1; D unclear. Per the germline V gene, CDR1 is LNHDA and CDR2 is SQIVND (reference sequence). V was clipped by 4 bases and J by 2 bases, with 8 bases between them. This CDR3 is 13 amino acids long.

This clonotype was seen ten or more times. As DNA, the CDR3 is TGTGCCAGTAGTACGGACAGGGTGTACCAGCCCCAGCATTTT. The encoded protein is CASSTDRVYQPQHF. The chain combines TRBV19 with TRBJ1-5; 8 nucleotides match TRBD1. The CDR3 is 14 amino acids. V lost 4 bases, J lost 7 bases, and 6 bases stayed unmatched. Looked up from germline, CDR1 is LNHDA and CDR2 is SQIVND (reference sequence). The full variable domain, with the rest looked up from reference TRBV19 and TRBJ1-5, is DGGITQSPKYLFRKEGQNVTLSCEQNLNHDAMYWYRQDPGQGLRLIYYSQIVNDFQKGDIAEGYSVSREKKESFPLTVTSAQKNPTAFYLCASSTDRVYQPQHFGDGTRLSIL.

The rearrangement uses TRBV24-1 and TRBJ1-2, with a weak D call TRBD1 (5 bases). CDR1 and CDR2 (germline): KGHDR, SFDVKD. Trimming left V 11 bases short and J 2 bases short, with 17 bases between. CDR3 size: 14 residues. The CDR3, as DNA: TGTGCCAGCAGCCTAGCGGGACTGAACTATGGCTACACCTTC. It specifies CASSLAGLNYGYTF.

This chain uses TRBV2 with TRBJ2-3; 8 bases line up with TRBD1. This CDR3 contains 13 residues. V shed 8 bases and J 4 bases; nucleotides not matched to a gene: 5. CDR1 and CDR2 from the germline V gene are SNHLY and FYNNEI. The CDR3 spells CASRSGGADTQYF. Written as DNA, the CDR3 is TGTGCCAGCCGATCAGGGGGCGCAGATACGCAGTATTTT.

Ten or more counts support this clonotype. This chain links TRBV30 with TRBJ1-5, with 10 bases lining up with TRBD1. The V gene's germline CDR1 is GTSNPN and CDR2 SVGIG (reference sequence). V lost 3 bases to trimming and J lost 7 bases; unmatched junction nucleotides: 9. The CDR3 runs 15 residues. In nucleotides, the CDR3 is TGTGCCTGGAGCCACCCGGGACAGGGGACCCAGCCCCAGCATTTT. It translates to CAWSHPGQGTQPQHF.

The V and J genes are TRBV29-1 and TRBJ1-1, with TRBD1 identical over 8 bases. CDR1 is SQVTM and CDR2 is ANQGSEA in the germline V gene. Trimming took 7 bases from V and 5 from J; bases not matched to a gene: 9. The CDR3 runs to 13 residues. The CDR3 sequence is CSGKAGGKTEAFF. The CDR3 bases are TGCAGCGGGAAGGCAGGGGGCAAGACTGAAGCTTTCTTT.

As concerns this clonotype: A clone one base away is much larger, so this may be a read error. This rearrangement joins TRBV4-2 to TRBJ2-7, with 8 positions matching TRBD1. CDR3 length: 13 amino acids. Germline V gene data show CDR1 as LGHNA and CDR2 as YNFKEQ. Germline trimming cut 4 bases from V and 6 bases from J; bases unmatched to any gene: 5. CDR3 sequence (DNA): TGTGCCAGCAGCCCGACAGGGGTTGCCGAGCAGTACTTC. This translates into CASSPTGVAEQYF.

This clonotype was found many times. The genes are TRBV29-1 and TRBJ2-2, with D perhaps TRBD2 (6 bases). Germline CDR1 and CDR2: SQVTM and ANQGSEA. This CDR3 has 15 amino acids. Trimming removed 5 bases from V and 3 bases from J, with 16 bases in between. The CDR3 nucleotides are TGCAGCGTTAGGTCCGGGGGTGGCGACACCGGGGAGCTGTTTTTT. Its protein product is CSVRSGGGDTGELFF.

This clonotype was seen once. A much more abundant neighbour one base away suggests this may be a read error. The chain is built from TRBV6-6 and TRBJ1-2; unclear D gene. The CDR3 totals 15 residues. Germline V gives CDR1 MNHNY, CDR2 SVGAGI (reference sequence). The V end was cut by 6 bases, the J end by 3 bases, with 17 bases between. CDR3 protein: CASSQPKRADYGYTF. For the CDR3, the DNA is TGTGCCAGCAGCCAACCCAAGCGAGCTGACTATGGCTACACCTTC.

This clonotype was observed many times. CDR3 in amino acids: CASSIDLVSTDTQYF. The CDR3 DNA is TGTGCCAGTAGTATAGATCTCGTCAGCACAGATACGCAGTATTTT. This sequence joins TRBV19 and TRBJ2-3; D gene ambiguous. V lost 0 bases and J lost 0, with 7 bases in between. Germline V gene data show CDR1 as LNHDA and CDR2 as SQIVND (reference sequence). This CDR3 has 15 residues.

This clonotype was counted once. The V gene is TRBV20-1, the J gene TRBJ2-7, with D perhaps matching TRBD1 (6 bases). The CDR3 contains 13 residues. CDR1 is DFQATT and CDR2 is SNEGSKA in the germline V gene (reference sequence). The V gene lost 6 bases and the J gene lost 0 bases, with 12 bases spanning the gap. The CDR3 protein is CSASGDTSYEQYF. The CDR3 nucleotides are TGCAGTGCCAGTGGGGACACCTCCTACGAGCAGTACTTC.

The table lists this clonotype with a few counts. CDR3 in DNA: TGTGCCAGCAGCCAAGAGGGAGGACTAGCGGAGGGGGTAGATACGCAGTATTTT. Translation: CASSQEGGLAEGVDTQYF. The chain uses TRBV3-1 and TRBJ2-3; 10 bases map to TRBD2. Per germline, CDR1 LGHDT and CDR2 YNNKEL (reference sequence). CDR3 length equals 18 residues. The J segment lost 5 bases and the V segment lost 0 bases, leaving 11 bases of the junction unmatched.

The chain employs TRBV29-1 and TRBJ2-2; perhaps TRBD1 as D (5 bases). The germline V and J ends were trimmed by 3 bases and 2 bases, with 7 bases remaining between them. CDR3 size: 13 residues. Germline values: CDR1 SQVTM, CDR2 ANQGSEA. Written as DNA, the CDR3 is TGCAGCGTTGATCAGGGCAACACCGGGGAGCTGTTTTTT. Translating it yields CSVDQGNTGELFF.

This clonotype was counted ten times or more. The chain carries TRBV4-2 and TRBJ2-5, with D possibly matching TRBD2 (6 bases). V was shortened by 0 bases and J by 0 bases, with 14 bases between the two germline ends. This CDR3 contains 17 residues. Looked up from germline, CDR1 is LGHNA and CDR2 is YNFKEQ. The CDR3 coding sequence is TGTGCCAGCAGCCAAGAGAGTGGGGGGAAGGACCAAGAGACCCAGTACTTC. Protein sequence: CASSQESGGKDQETQYF.

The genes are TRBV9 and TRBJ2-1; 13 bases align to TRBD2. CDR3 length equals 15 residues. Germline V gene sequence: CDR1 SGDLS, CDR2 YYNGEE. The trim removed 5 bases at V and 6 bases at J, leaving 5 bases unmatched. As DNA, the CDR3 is TGTGCCAGCAGTCCGGGACTAGCGGGGATCAATGAGCAGTTCTTC. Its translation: CASSPGLAGINEQFF.

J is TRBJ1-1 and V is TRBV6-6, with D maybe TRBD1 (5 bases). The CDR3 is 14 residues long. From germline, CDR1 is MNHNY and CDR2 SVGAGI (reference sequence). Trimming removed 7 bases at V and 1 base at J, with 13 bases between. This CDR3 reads CASKASGQNTEAFF. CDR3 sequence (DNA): TGTGCCAGCAAGGCCTCAGGACAGAACACTGAAGCTTTCTTT.

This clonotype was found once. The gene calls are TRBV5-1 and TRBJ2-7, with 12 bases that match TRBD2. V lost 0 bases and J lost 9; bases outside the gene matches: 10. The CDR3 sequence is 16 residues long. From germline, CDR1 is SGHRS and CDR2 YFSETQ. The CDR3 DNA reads TGCGCCAGCAGCTTGGATGCTGGACTAGCGGGGTTGATGCAGTACTTC. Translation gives CASSLDAGLAGLMQYF. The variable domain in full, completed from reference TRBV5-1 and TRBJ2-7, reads KAGVTQTPRYLIKTRGQQVTLSCSPISGHRSVSWYQQTPGQGLQFLFEYFSETQRNKGNFPGRFSGRQFSNSRSEMNVSTLELGDSALYLCASSLDAGLAGLMQYFGPGTRLTVT.

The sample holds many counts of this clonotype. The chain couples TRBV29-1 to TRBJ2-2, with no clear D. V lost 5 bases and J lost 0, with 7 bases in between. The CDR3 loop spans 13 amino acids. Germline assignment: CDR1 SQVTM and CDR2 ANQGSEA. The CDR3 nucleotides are TGCAGCGTTTCACTAACGAACACCGGGGAGCTGTTTTTT. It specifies CSVSLTNTGELFF.

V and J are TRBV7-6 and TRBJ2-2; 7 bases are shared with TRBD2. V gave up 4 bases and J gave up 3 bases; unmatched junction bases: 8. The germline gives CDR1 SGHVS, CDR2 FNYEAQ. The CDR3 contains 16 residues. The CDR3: CASSWASGPYTGELFF. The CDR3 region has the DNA TGTGCCAGCAGCTGGGCTAGCGGTCCTTACACCGGGGAGCTGTTTTTT. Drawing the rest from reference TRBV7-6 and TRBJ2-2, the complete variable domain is GAGVSQSPRYKVTKRGQDVALRCDPISGHVSLYWYRQALGQGPEFLTYFNYEAQQDKSGLPNDRFSAERPEGSISTLTIQRTEQRDSAMYRCASSWASGPYTGELFFGEGSRLTVL.

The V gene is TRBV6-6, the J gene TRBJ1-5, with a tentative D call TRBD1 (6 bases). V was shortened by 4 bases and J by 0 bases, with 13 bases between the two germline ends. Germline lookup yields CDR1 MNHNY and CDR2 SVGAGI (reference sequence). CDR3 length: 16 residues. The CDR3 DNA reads TGTGCCAGCAGTTTGAGGGGGACTCCTAGCAATCAGCCCCAGCATTTT. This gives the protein CASSLRGTPSNQPQHF.

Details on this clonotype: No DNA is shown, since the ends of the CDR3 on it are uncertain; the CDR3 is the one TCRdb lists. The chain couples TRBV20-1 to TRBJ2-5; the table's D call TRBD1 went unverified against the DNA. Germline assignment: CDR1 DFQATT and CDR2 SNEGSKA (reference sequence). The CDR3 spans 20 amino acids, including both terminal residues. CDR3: CSASALGGGGYTFGSGTQYF.

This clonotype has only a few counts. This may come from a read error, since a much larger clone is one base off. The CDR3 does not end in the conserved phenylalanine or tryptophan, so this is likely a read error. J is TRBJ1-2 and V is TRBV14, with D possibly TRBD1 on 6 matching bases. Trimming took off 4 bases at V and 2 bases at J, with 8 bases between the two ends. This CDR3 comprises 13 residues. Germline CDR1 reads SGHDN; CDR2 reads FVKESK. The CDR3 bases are TGTGCCAGCAGCCCCGGGACAAACTATGGCTACACCTCC. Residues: CASSPGTNYGYTS.

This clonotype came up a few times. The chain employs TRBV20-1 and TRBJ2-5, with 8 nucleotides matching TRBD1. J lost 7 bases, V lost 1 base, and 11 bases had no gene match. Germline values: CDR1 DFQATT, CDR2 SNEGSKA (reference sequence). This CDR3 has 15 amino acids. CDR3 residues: CSARADRGPTGTQYF. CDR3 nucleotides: TGCAGTGCTAGAGCAGACAGGGGACCTACAGGGACCCAGTACTTC.

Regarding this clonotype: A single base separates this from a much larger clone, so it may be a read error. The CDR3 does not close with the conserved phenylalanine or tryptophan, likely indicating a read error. The CDR3 DNA is TGTGCCAGTAGTACCCTCCCGGGACAGGGGAACTATGGCTACACCTCC. Its protein is CASSTLPGQGNYGYTS. The V gene is TRBV19, the J gene TRBJ1-2; 10 bases map to TRBD1. In germline, CDR1 is LNHDA, CDR2 SQIVND (reference sequence). With 4 bases clipped from V and 2 bases from J, the junction kept 7 bases outside the gene matches. CDR3 length: 16 residues.

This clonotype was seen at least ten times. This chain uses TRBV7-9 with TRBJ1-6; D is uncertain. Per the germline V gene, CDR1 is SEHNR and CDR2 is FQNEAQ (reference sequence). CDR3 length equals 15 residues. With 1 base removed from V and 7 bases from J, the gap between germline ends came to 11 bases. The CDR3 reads CASSLGAQFNSPLHF. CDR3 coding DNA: TGTGCCAGCAGCTTAGGAGCGCAGTTCAATTCACCCCTCCACTTT.

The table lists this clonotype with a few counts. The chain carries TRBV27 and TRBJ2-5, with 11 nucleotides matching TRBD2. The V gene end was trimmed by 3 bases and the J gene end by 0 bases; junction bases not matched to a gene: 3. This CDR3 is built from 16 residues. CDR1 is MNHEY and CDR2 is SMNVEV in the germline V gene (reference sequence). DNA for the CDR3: TGTGCCAGCAGTTTGGGACTAGCGGCCCACCAAGAGACCCAGTACTTC. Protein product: CASSLGLAAHQETQYF.

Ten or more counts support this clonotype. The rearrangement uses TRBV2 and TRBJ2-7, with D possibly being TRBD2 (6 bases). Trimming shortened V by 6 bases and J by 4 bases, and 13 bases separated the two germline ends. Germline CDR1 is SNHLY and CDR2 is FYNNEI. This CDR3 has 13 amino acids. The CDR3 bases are TGTGCCAGCAGGAGACTAGGCGTTTACGAGCAGTACTTC. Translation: CASRRLGVYEQYF.